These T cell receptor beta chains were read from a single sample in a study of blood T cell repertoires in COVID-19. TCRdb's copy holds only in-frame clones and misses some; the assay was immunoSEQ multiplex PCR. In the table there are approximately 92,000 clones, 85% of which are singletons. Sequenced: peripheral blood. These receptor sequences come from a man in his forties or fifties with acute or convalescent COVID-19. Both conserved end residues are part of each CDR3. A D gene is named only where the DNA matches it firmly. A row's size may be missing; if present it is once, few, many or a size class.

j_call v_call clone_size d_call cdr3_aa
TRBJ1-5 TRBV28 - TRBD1 CASSIGTGNQPQHF
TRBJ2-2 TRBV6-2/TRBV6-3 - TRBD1 CASSDRGDTGELFF
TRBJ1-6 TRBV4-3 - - CASSQARGKDSPLHF
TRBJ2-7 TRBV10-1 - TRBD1 CASSAGQAYEQYF
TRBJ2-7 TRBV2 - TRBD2 CASTLSGNYEQYF
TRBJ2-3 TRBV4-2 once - CASSQDRSASTDTQYF
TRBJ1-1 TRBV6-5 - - CASSYSGREAFF
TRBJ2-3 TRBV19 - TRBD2 CASSSGLAGPDTQYF
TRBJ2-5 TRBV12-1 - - CASSLADRFQETQYF
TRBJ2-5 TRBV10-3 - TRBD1 CATSDRGETQYF
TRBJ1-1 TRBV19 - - CASSMEAEAFF
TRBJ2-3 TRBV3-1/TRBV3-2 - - CASSQEASTSGNGGPPTSTDTQYF
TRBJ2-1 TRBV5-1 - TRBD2 CASSSSSGLYNEQFF
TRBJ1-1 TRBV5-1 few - CASSRASLQSMNTEAFF
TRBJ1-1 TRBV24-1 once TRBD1 CATSEGQGPMNTEAFF
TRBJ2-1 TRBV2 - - CASGGDGYNEQFF
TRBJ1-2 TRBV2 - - CASSGGRNYGYTF
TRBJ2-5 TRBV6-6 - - CASSYLRGSQETQYF
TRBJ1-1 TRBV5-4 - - CASSPDSTRGWTEAFF
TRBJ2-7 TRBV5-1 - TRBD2 CASSSDGRAAYEQYF
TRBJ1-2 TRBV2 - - CATRQEDYGYTF
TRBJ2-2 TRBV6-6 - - CASRTQGGTGELFF
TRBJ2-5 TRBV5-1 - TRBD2 CASSLGPAGGQETQYF
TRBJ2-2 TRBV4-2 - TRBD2 CASSQDLAGVATGELFF
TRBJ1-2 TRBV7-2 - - CASSLYGDYGYTF
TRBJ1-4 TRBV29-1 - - CSVGKGRGEKLFF
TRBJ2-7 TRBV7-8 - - CASSLQLAQYF
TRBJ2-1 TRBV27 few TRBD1 CASSPPGTGVDNEQFF
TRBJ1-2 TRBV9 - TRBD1 CASRHPGQGLPNYGYTF
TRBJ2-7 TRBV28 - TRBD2 CASSPGTTMEQYF
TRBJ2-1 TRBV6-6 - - CASGQVLGNEQFF
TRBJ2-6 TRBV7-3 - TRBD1 CASSPEGQLSGANVLTF
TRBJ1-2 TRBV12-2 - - CASRLAPRFPGRNGYTF
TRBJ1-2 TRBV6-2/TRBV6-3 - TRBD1 CASSSPGTGVGGYTF
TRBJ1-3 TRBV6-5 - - CASTPGSGNTIYF
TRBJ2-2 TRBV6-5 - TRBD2 CASGAGWDAGELFF
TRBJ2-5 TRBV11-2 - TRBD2 CASSRGGALLRETQYF
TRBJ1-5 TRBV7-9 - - CASSLAAVHQGNQPQHF
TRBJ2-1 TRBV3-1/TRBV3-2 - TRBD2 CASTDQTSGGLNEQFF
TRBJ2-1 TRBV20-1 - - CSALHNEQFF
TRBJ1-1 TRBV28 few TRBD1 CASRFRDRVQGEAFF
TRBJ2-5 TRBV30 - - CAWSFQASETQYF
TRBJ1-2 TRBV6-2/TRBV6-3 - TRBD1 CASSSRQGYGYTF